This T cell receptor beta chain was obtained from a study of cytomegalovirus exposure and HLA in healthy donors. Background on the study: Membership in the Caucasian-associated ancestry cluster was found for 75% to 90% of a few hundred genotyped donors. Study-wide results and limits: An analysis that was carried out later associated 15,000 to 20,000 TCR beta sequences with HLA alleles at 0.05 false discovery rate.

A word on this clone: What it recognizes is unknown.

The primer mix had 60 Vbeta and 13 Jbeta primers. This table comes from immunoSEQ multiplex PCR, and its TCRdb copy is limited to in-frame clones, with some not included. The sample carries about 120,000 clones, nearly 65% recorded once. The sequencing input was PBMCs. The origin of this receptor is a man aged 35-49 years in good health and CMV-seropositive.

This chain's CDR3 is CASSQTTSGGETQYF. CDR3 sequence (DNA): TGTGCCAGCAGTCAGACCACTAGCGGTGGAGAGACCCAGTACTTC. The rearrangement links TRBV27 to TRBJ2-5; 8 bases align to TRBD2. CDR1 and CDR2 from the germline V gene are MNHEY and SMNVEV (reference sequence). V shed 5 bases, J shed 4 bases, and the junction held 9 bases outside the gene matches. This CDR3 is 15 amino acids long.